The next 3 T cell receptor beta chains were all read from a single sample in a study of siplizumab effects on memory and regulatory T cells. The protocol was immunoSEQ multiplex PCR, while the TCRdb copy is restricted to in-frame clones and leaves out a portion. This repertoire shows 50,000 to 75,000 clones, less than 80% found once; its top ten account for approximately 0.38%. The sequenced sample consisted of memory CD4+ T cells sorted from blood. Receptor source: a human donor in good health.

The count of this clone is one. The chain uses TRBV7-2 and TRBJ2-5; D not resolved. CDR1 and CDR2 from the germline V gene are SGHTA and FQGNSA. This CDR3 has 12 residues. Trimming took off 1 base at V and 5 bases at J, with 5 bases between the two ends. The chain's CDR3 is CASSLDGETQYF. The CDR3 DNA is TGTGCCAGCAGCTTAGATGGGGAGACCCAGTACTTC.

A note on this clone: This same CDR3 is encoded by further DNA sequences in the sample. The genes are TRBV19 and TRBJ2-6; 7 positions agree with TRBD2. Germline values: CDR1 LNHDA, CDR2 SQIVND (reference sequence). Unmatched junction bases numbered 1, after V lost 3 bases and J lost 2 bases. The CDR3 covers 15 residues. CDR3 residues: CASSIGRAGANVLTF. In DNA form, the CDR3 reads TGTGCCAGTAGTATTGGGAGGGCTGGGGCCAACGTCCTGACTTTC.

The rearrangement joins TRBV25-1 to TRBJ2-3; D possibly corresponds to TRBD2 (5 bases). V was pared by 1 base and J by 1 base, with 9 bases between. Per germline, CDR1 MGHDK and CDR2 SYGVNS. This CDR3 has 15 amino acids. The CDR3 nucleotides are TGTGCCAGCAGTGAATGGAGCGGAGGCACAGATACGCAGTATTTT. Its protein product is CASSEWSGGTDTQYF.